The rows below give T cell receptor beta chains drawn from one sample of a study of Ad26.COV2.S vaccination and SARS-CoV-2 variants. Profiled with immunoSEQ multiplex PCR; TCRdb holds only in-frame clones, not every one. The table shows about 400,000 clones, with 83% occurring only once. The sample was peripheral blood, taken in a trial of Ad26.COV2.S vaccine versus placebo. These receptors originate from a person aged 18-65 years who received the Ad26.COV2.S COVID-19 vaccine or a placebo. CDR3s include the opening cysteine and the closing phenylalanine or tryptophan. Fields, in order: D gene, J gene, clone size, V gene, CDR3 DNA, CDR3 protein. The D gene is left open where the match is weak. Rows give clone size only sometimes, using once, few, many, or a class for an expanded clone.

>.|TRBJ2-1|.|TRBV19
TGTGCCAGTAGTAGACAGGCCACCTCCTACAATGAGCAGTTCTTC
CASSRQATSYNEQFF
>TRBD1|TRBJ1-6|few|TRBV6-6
TGTGCCAGCAGTCCCAACCAGGGGGAATCCTATAATTCACCCCTCCACTTT
CASSPNQGESYNSPLHF
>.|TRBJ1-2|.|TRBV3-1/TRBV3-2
TGTGCCAGCAGCCACGATTATGGCTACACCTTC
CASSHDYGYTF
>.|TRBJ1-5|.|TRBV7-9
TGTGCCAGCAGCTTATCGGGCGGCCGGCAGCCCCAGCATTTT
CASSLSGGRQPQHF
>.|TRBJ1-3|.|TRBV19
TGTGCCAGTCTCCTCGGGAACACCATATATTTT
CASLLGNTIYF
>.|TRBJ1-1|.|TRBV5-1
TGCGCCAGCAGCTTGGACGGTCTTCCGAGGGAGGCTTTCTTT
CASSLDGLPREAFF
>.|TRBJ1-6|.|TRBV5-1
TGCGCCAGCAGCTTGCCTACTACGGATTCACCCCTCCACTTT
CASSLPTTDSPLHF
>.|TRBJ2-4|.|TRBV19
TGTGCCAGTAGTACGGCACAGGGAACTCTCCCTCTGTCCAAAAACATTCAGTACTTC
CASSTAQGTLPLSKNIQYF
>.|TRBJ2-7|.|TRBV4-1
TGCGCCAGCAGCCAAGGTTTTAGCGAGGTCTACGAGCAGTACTTC
CASSQGFSEVYEQYF
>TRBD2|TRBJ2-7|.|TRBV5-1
TGCGCCAGCAGCTTGGGTAGCGGGAGCCGGTACGAGCAGTACTTC
CASSLGSGSRYEQYF
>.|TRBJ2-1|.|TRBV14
TGTGCCAGCAGCCAAGATCTTAGGGCAGGGTCTCCCGATGAGCAGTTCTTC
CASSQDLRAGSPDEQFF
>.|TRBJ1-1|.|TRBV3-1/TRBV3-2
TGTGCCAGCAGCCAAGATCGGCTTGAAGCTTTCTTT
CASSQDRLEAFF
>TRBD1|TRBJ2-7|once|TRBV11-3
TGTGCCAGCAGCCACTCGGGACAGGGGACTTTTCGGGGGTACGAGCAGTACTTC
CASSHSGQGTFRGYEQYF
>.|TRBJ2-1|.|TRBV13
TGTGCCAGCACCTTCTGGGGGGGCGATGAGCAGTTCTTC
CASTFWGGDEQFF
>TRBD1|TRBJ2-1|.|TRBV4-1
TGCGCCAGCAGCCGCCCGGGACAGGGATATGAGCAGTTCTTC
CASSRPGQGYEQFF
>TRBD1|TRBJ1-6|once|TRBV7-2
TGTGCCAGCAGCTCGCCTCTAGGGGGCGGCAATTCACCCCTCCACTTT
CASSSPLGGGNSPLHF
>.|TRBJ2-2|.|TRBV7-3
TGTGCCAGCAGCTTCACGGGGGCCGGGGAGCTGTTTTTT
CASSFTGAGELFF
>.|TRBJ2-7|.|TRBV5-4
TGTGCCAGCAGCTATACAGGAGCCTCCTACGAGCAGTACTTC
CASSYTGASYEQYF
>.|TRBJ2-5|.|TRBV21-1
TGTGCCAGCAGCAAAGTTACTGGGTTACAAGAGACCCAGTACTTC
CASSKVTGLQETQYF
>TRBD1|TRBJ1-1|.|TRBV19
TGTGCCAGTAGGACAGGGGTCTTCCGGAACACTGAAGCTTTCTTT
CASRTGVFRNTEAFF
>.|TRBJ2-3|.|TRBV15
TGTGCCACCAGCCCCGGCACAGATACGCAGTATTTT
CATSPGTDTQYF
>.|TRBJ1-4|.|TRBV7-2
TGTGCCAGCAGCGGGCAGCCCGCGAAACTGTTTTTT
CASSGQPAKLFF
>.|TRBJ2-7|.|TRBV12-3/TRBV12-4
TGTGCCAGCAGTTTGAACAGGGTGTATGAGCAGTACTTC
CASSLNRVYEQYF
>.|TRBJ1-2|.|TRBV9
TGTGCCAGCAGCGTAGAGCAGGGGCCGGTCTATGGCTACACCTTC
CASSVEQGPVYGYTF
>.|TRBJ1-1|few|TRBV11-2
TGTGCCAGCAGCTTAGCTGGCAGAGACACTGAAGCTTTCTTT
CASSLAGRDTEAFF
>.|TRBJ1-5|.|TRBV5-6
TGTGCCAGCAGCTTGGAGGGTCAGCCCCAGCATTTT
CASSLEGQPQHF
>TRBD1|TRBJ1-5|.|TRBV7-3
TGTGCCAGCAGCCATGCCGGGGACAGCAAGTGGGCTCTCAATCAGCCCCAGCATTTT
CASSHAGDSKWALNQPQHF
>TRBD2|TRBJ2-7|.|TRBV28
TGTGCCAGCACGTCCCCCGCCGGGGGAGGGTGGGAAAAGTACTTC
CASTSPAGGGWEKYF
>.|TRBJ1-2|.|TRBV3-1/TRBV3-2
TGTGCCAGCAGCCCCACAGGGAGTCGACCATATGGCTACACCTTC
CASSPTGSRPYGYTF
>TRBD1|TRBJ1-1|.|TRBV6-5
TGTGCCAGCAGTTCCCGGGACAGGGGGCGGAACACTGAAGCTTTCTTT
CASSSRDRGRNTEAFF
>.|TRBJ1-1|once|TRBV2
TGTGCCAGCAGGGCGTGGAACACTGAAGCCCTCTTT
CASRAWNTEALF
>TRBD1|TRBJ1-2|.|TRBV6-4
TGTGCCAGCAGTCTAGAGGGACAGGGTTATGGCTACACCTTC
CASSLEGQGYGYTF
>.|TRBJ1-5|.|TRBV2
TGTGCCAGCAGTGAAGCGGGGGGTCAGAATCAGCCCCAGCATTTT
CASSEAGGQNQPQHF
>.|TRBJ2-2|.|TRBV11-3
TGTGCCAGCAGCTTGCGGGGGAACACCGGGGAGCTGTTTTTT
CASSLRGNTGELFF
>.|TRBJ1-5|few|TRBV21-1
TGTGCCAGCAGCTATACGGGACAGGGACCTTATAGCAATCAGCCCCAGCATTTT
CASSYTGQGPYSNQPQHF
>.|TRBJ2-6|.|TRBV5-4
TGTGCCAGCAGCTTGGCCTCGTGGACACGCTCTGGGGCCAACGTCCTGACTTTC
CASSLASWTRSGANVLTF
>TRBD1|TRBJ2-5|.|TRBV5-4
TGTGCCAGCAGGCGTAAAACAGGGGGCCCACAAGAGACCCAGTACTTC
CASRRKTGGPQETQYF
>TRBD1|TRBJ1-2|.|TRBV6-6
TGTGCCAGCAGTTACCCTGGGACAGCCAGCTATGGCTACACCTTC
CASSYPGTASYGYTF
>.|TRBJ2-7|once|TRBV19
TGTGCCAGTAGTACCAGGAACCCGGGCTACGAGCAGTACTTC
CASSTRNPGYEQYF
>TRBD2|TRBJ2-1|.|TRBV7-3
TGTGCCAGCAGCTTAATTGGCGGGAGGGAGGATGAGCAGTTCTTC
CASSLIGGREDEQFF
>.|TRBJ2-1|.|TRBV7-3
TGTGCCAGCAGCGGCATAGGGAATGAGCAGTTCTTC
CASSGIGNEQFF
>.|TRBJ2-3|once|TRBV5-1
TGCGCCAGCAGCGCCGACGGGGGGACATACAGCACAGATACGCAGTATTTT
CASSADGGTYSTDTQYF
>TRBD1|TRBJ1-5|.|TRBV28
TGTGCCAGCCGACAGGGAGGGGCCCATCAGCCCCAGCATTTT
CASRQGGAHQPQHF
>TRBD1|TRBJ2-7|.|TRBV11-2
TGTGCCAGCAGATTTCGGACAGGGTCCTACGAGCAGTACTTC
CASRFRTGSYEQYF
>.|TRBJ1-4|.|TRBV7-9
TGTGCCAGCATCCAATTCCAGGGTACGGGTGAAAAACTGTTTTTT
CASIQFQGTGEKLFF
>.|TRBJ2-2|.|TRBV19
TGTGCCAGTACCATAGGGGATCCCAGGAGCGGGGAGCTGTTTTTT
CASTIGDPRSGELFF
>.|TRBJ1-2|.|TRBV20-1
TGCAGTGCTCCTCATAGGGGCTACACCTTC
CSAPHRGYTF
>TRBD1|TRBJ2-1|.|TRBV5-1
TGCGCCAGCAGCTTGGACAGGGGGTCCTACAATGAGCAGTTCTTC
CASSLDRGSYNEQFF
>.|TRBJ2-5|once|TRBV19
TGTGCCAGTAGTCTTCGGGTTTGGGGCGCAGAGACCCAGTACTTC
CASSLRVWGAETQYF
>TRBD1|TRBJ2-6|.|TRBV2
TGTGCCAGCAGTCCGGGACAGGGTTTAACTGGGGCCAACGTCCTGACTTTC
CASSPGQGLTGANVLTF
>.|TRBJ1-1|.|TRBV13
TGTGCCAGCATGAACGCCGGGGATGAAGCTTTCTTT
CASMNAGDEAFF
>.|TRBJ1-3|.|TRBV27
TGTGCCAGCAGTTTAGGGCTCCCTTCTGGAAACACCATATATTTT
CASSLGLPSGNTIYF
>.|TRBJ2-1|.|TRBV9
TGTGCCAGCAGCGCAAACAGGGCTCCCTACAATGAGCAGTTCTTC
CASSANRAPYNEQFF